The clone carrying this TCR beta chain was counted ten times or more. The germline V gene has CDR1 DFQATT and CDR2 SNEGSKA (reference sequence). V shed 5 bases and J 4 bases; nucleotides not matched to a gene: 5. This CDR3 is built from 12 residues. The diagnostic workup employed clinical symptoms, serum thyroxine, TRAb, thyroid ultrasound and orbital computed tomography. This entry belongs to a study of Graves' ophthalmopathy and Graves' hyperthyroidism. Researchers took RNA transcripts and amplified TCR beta CDR3 regions from them. RT-PCR was first run with HTBI primers, then multiplex PCR in a second round. TCRdb re-called the multiplex PCR reads with MiXCR, one entry per CDR3 protein. The profile covers roughly 500,000 distinct CDR3 sequences, with approximately 15% appearing a single time and 8% to 10% taken by the ten largest.

The sequence was collected from a woman under 40 with Graves' ophthalmopathy. The chain joins TRBV20-1 to TRBJ2-7; 7 bases fit TRBD2. Input material: blood. The CDR3, as DNA: TGCAGTGCTGCGGCTAGCGGATACGAGCAGTACTTC. Protein product: CSAAASGYEQYF.